The 20 T cell receptor beta chains below all came from one sample that was sequenced in a study of blood T cells in healthy people across ages. Using a J-beta primer mix together with a sample-barcoded 5' primer, a second PCR was run for about 6 to 12 cycles. TCRdb called the 5' RACE reads again in MiXCR, with one record for every CDR3 protein. The sample carries 450,000 to 600,000 distinct CDR3 sequences, roughly a quarter recorded once. These sequences were also reported in another study, on T cells of mothers and their children.

The specimen sequenced was blood. These receptors originate from a boy younger than 10 in good health.

This clonotype was detected only a few times. The V and J genes are TRBV7-2 and TRBJ2-5, with 7 bases matching TRBD1. The CDR3 has 14 amino acids. J was trimmed by 5 bases and V by 3 bases; bases with no gene match: 6. The V gene's germline CDR1 is SGHTA and CDR2 FQGNSA. The CDR3 spells CASSFQTGLETQYF. DNA of the CDR3: TGTGCCAGCAGCTTTCAGACAGGGTTGGAGACCCAGTACTTC.

The genes are TRBV5-1 and TRBJ2-2, with 9 bases matching TRBD2. The junction had 8 bases not matched to a gene; V was cut back by 4 bases and J by 1 base. Per germline, CDR1 SGHRS and CDR2 YFSETQ. This CDR3 contains 17 residues. CDR3 region: CASSNAGLAKNTGELFF. In DNA form, the CDR3 reads TGCGCCAGCAGCAACGCAGGACTAGCGAAGAACACCGGGGAGCTGTTTTTT.

The CDR3 sequence is CAISLDRGAYEQYF. DNA of the CDR3: TGTGCCATCAGTTTGGACAGGGGCGCCTACGAGCAGTACTTC. The chain recombines TRBV10-3 with TRBJ2-7, with TRBD1 identical over 9 bases. This CDR3 is 14 amino acids long. In germline, CDR1 is ENHRY, CDR2 SYGVKD. Losses at the gene ends were 5 bases for V and 2 bases for J; bases not matched to a gene: 4.

This clonotype has a handful of counts. The rearrangement links TRBV30 to TRBJ2-3, with unresolved D. Trimming pared 0 bases from V and 4 bases from J, leaving 8 bases between. Germline V CDR1 and CDR2: GTSNPN, SVGIG (reference sequence). This CDR3 comprises 13 residues. Here the CDR3 reads CAWSVGRADTQYF. The CDR3 DNA follows: TGTGCCTGGAGTGTAGGTCGGGCAGATACGCAGTATTTT.

This clonotype was found a few times. The chain links TRBV18 to TRBJ1-2; 7 bases map to TRBD1. With V trimmed by 6 bases and J by 7 bases, 8 bases remained unmatched. In germline, CDR1 is KGHSH, CDR2 LQKENI. The CDR3 is made up of 13 amino acids. This CDR3 is CASSLGTVGGYTF. Here the CDR3 DNA reads TGTGCCAGCTCGCTCGGGACAGTTGGTGGCTACACCTTC.

The rearrangement uses TRBV7-2 and TRBJ2-4; weak D call: TRBD2 (5 bases). CDR3 length: 14 amino acids. CDR1 SGHTA and CDR2 FQGNSA come from the germline V gene. V lost 5 bases, J lost 8 bases, and 16 bases lay in between. The CDR3 is CASSATRVRDIQYF. The CDR3 DNA reads as TGTGCCAGCAGCGCCACGCGGGTTAGAGACATTCAGTACTTC.

This clonotype appeared a few times. The chain uses TRBV12-5 and TRBJ2-7, with 7 bases aligning to TRBD1. This CDR3 region has 16 residues. Losses at the gene ends were 1 base for V and 5 bases for J; bases not matched to a gene: 11. Germline values: CDR1 LGHNT, CDR2 FRNRAP. CDR3 coding DNA: TGTGCTAGTGGTTTGGCCCCTATGAGGGGGCTAGACGAGCAGTACTTC. Residues: CASGLAPMRGLDEQYF.

A note on this clonotype: This sequence may be a read error, since a much larger clone differs from it by one base. The rearrangement uses TRBV28 and TRBJ1-2; a possible D gene is TRBD1 (5 bases). Per the germline V gene, CDR1 is MDHEN and CDR2 is SYDVKM. The ends were cut back, 6 bases at V and 2 bases at J, with 13 bases in the middle. The CDR3 consists of 14 residues. DNA for the CDR3: TGTGCCAGCAGCTTAGGGTCAGGGAACTATGGCTACACCTTC. As protein: CASSLGSGNYGYTF.

The V call is TRBV5-5, the J call TRBJ1-1; perhaps TRBD1 as D (5 bases). Trimming took off 4 bases at V and 11 bases at J, with 18 bases between the two ends. Germline loops: CDR1 SGHKS, CDR2 YYEKEE (reference sequence). This CDR3 region has 13 residues. CDR3: CASSITKGSAAFF. Written as DNA, the CDR3 is TGTGCCAGCAGCATCACCAAGGGGTCTGCGGCTTTCTTT.

This clonotype has more than one count but fewer than ten. V is TRBV28 and J is TRBJ1-4; D is unclear. The CDR3 runs to 13 residues. CDR1 MDHEN and CDR2 SYDVKM come from the germline V gene. Between the trimmed V and J ends, which lost 3 bases and 7 bases, there was a span of 9 bases. As DNA, the CDR3 is TGTGCCAGCAGTTTTAGCGGAGGTGAAAAACTGTTTTTT. It yields the protein CASSFSGGEKLFF.

The chain couples TRBV29-1 to TRBJ2-5; D not certain. The CDR3 has 13 amino acids. Trimming removed 7 bases from V and 1 base from J, with 13 bases in between. Germline CDR1 and CDR2: SQVTM and ANQGSEA. CDR3 DNA: TGCAGCGCCCGAGACTGCTCCCAAGAGACCCAGTACTTC. Its translation is CSARDCSQETQYF.

V gene TRBV29-1 combines with J gene TRBJ1-1, with D possibly being TRBD1 (6 bases). The germline gives CDR1 SQVTM, CDR2 ANQGSEA. CDR3 size: 15 residues. V dropped 0 bases and J dropped 0 bases, with 11 bases sitting between them. The CDR3 sequence: CSVEELAGVNTEAFF. The CDR3 DNA is TGCAGCGTTGAAGAGCTGGCAGGGGTGAACACTGAAGCTTTCTTT.

This clonotype was observed a handful of times. The chain carries TRBV6-5 and TRBJ2-2, with 7 bases aligning to TRBD2. The J segment lost 1 base and the V segment lost 2 bases, leaving 4 bases of the junction unmatched. Germline V lookup: CDR1 MNHEY, CDR2 SVGAGI. The CDR3 length is 16 residues. The CDR3 reads CASSYRTGGNTGELFF. The CDR3 nucleotides are TGTGCCAGCAGTTACAGAACGGGGGGGAACACCGGGGAGCTGTTTTTT.

The chain has TRBV19 and TRBJ2-5; 14 bases line up with TRBD2. V shed 6 bases and J 5 bases; nucleotides not matched to a gene: 8. The CDR3 is made up of 16 amino acids. The germline V gene has CDR1 LNHDA and CDR2 SQIVND (reference sequence). The CDR3 here is CASRPTGTSGSETQYF. The CDR3 nucleotides read TGTGCCAGTAGACCGACTGGGACTAGCGGGAGCGAGACCCAGTACTTC.

The CDR3 is CASSGQGGKTQYF. CDR3 coding DNA: TGTGCCAGCAGTGGTCAGGGGGGAAAGACCCAGTACTTC. The genes are TRBV2 and TRBJ2-5, with D perhaps matching TRBD1 (7 bases). This CDR3 has 13 residues. Looked up from germline, CDR1 is SNHLY and CDR2 is FYNNEI. Trimming stripped 4 bases from V and 6 bases from J, with 12 bases between.

CDR3 residues: CSVVWDRGWEDTQYF. As DNA, the CDR3 is TGCAGCGTTGTGTGGGACAGGGGATGGGAAGATACGCAGTATTTT. V usage is TRBV29-1 and J usage is TRBJ2-3; the match to TRBD1 covers 10 bases. V shed 4 bases, J shed 5 bases, and the junction held 9 bases outside the gene matches. The CDR3 consists of 15 residues. Germline V lookup: CDR1 SQVTM, CDR2 ANQGSEA.

This clonotype was found a few times. The chain combines TRBV11-2 with TRBJ2-3, with no clear D. Germline values: CDR1 SGHAT, CDR2 FQNNGV. Trimming stripped 3 bases from V and 0 bases from J, with 4 bases between. The CDR3 is 13 residues long. Here the CDR3 DNA reads TGTGCCAGCAGCTTTGCTAGCACAGATACGCAGTATTTT. This sequence encodes CASSFASTDTQYF.

This clonotype has just a few counts. The J gene is TRBJ2-2, the V gene TRBV12-3 or TRBV12-4; D remains unclear. The CDR3 extends over 12 amino acids. Trimming left V 3 bases short and J 13 bases short, with 12 bases between. In DNA, the CDR3 is TGTGCCAGCAGTTTTATTGTGGGCGGGCTGTTTTTT. Residues: CASSFIVGGLFF.

The chain has TRBV20-1 and TRBJ2-5; D possibly corresponds to TRBD2 (6 bases). Trimming stripped 5 bases from V and 2 bases from J, with 18 bases between. Per the germline V gene, CDR1 is DFQATT and CDR2 is SNEGSKA (reference sequence). CDR3 length: 15 residues. The CDR3 nucleotides read TGCAGTGCTCCTCCCGGGGGATTGGGGCAAGAGACCCAGTACTTC. Translating it yields CSAPPGGLGQETQYF.

The V gene is TRBV30, the J gene TRBJ1-5; D gene unclear. The germline V gene encodes CDR1 GTSNPN and CDR2 SVGIG (reference sequence). Trimming removed 2 bases at V and 0 bases at J, with 5 bases between. This CDR3 region has 13 residues. In nucleotides, the CDR3 is TGTGCCTGGAGTCTTCTTAGCAATCAGCCCCAGCATTTT. This gives the protein CAWSLLSNQPQHF.